These 28 T cell receptor beta chains share one sample of origin, sequenced in a study of CXCR3-negative and CXCR3-positive naive CD8 T cells. The authors prepared UMI-labeled TRB cDNA libraries by 5' RACE. Each CDR3 protein gets one entry in TCRdb, which reprocessed the 5' RACE reads and gives no DNA. This table lists approximately 83,000 distinct CDR3 sequences. The sample was naive CXCR3- CD8+ T cells from blood. Subset denoted: CD45RO-CCR7+CD27+CD95- naive CD8+ T cells lacking CXCR3 (TNR3-). The receptor source for this set is a human donor in good health. Some clones in this sample may be carry-over from other donors' samples.

This chain uses TRBV28 with TRBJ2-3; TCRdb proposes TRBD2, but this gene call is untestable without DNA. The CDR3 covers 15 residues. The germline V gene has CDR1 MDHEN and CDR2 SYDVKM. The CDR3: CASSTRTTPWDTQYF.

The chain uses TRBV14 and TRBJ1-1. The CDR3 is 12 residues long. Germline V lookup: CDR1 SGHDN, CDR2 FVKESK. Here the CDR3 reads CASSQVGTEAFF.

This chain links TRBV28 with TRBJ2-1; TCRdb gives TRBD1 as the D gene, but with no DNA this cannot be confirmed. Germline CDR1 MDHEN, CDR2 SYDVKM. This CDR3 has 11 amino acids. The CDR3 here is CASSPGTEEFF.

The J gene is TRBJ2-7, the V gene TRBV4-3; TCRdb calls TRBD1, which cannot be checked without DNA. The CDR3 covers 15 residues. Per germline, CDR1 LGHNA and CDR2 YSLEER. This CDR3 reads CASSQDRGAPYEQYF.

J is TRBJ2-7 and V is TRBV6-2 or TRBV6-3; TCRdb outputs TRBD2, but without DNA this stays unchecked. The CDR3 sequence is 14 residues long. In germline, CDR1 is MNHEY, CDR2 SVGEGT. CDR3 loop: CASSQGLALYEQYF.

This rearrangement joins TRBV29-1 to TRBJ2-3; TCRdb lists TRBD1, though no DNA is available to test this call. The CDR3 has 14 residues. The germline CDR1 and CDR2 sequences are SQVTM and ANQGSEA. CDR3: CSVSLGGRKDTQYF.

The chain is built from TRBV7-8 and TRBJ2-5; TCRdb gives TRBD1 as the D gene, but with no DNA this cannot be confirmed. This CDR3 has 16 residues. Germline loops: CDR1 SGHVS, CDR2 FQNEAQ. The CDR3 is CASSKADRAPQETQYF.

This chain links TRBV29-1 with TRBJ2-2; checking the TCRdb D call of TRBD1 is not possible without DNA. The CDR3 covers 15 residues. Germline V gene data show CDR1 as SQVTM and CDR2 as ANQGSEA. The CDR3: CSVVWGQGNTGELFF.

V usage is TRBV4-1 and J usage is TRBJ2-7. The CDR3 extends over 13 amino acids. Germline V gene lookup returns CDR1 MGHRA and CDR2 YSYEKL. CDR3 sequence: CASSQGAGNEQYF.

The CDR3 sequence: CASSSGTIYEQYF. The J gene is TRBJ2-7, the V gene TRBV12-3 or TRBV12-4; TCRdb lists TRBD2, though no DNA is available to test this call. The CDR3 length is 13 residues.

The CDR3 sequence: CASSPRTSGAASYNEQFF. This sequence joins TRBV7-9 and TRBJ2-1; TCRdb returns TRBD2, unconfirmable since there is no DNA. Germline CDR1 SEHNR, CDR2 FQNEAQ (reference sequence). This CDR3 spans 18 amino acids.

The CDR3 protein is CASSHRDRPKNIQYF. The J gene is TRBJ2-4, the V gene TRBV7-4; TCRdb returns TRBD1, unconfirmable since there is no DNA. This CDR3 comprises 15 residues. Germline V lookup: CDR1 SGHVT, CDR2 SQSDAQ.

CDR3 amino acids: CASSKWTSGREQFF. This chain links TRBV7-2 with TRBJ2-1; TCRdb names TRBD2, which stays unverified in the absence of DNA. Per the germline V gene, CDR1 is SGHTA and CDR2 is FQGNSA. The CDR3 sequence is 14 residues long.

The gene calls are TRBV29-1 and TRBJ2-7; TCRdb's D gene call, TRBD1, goes unchecked for lack of DNA. The CDR3 is 14 residues long. The germline gives CDR1 SQVTM, CDR2 ANQGSEA. CDR3 sequence: CSAGDGDSPYEQYF.

J is TRBJ2-3 and V is TRBV20-1; TCRdb reports TRBD2, a call that lacks DNA to check it against. The CDR3 is 16 amino acids. CDR1 DFQATT and CDR2 SNEGSKA come from the germline V gene (reference sequence). The CDR3 reads CSARDGEGLSTDTQYF.

This chain connects TRBV7-2 to TRBJ2-7; checking the TCRdb D call of TRBD1 is not possible without DNA. Germline V gene data show CDR1 as SGHTA and CDR2 as FQGNSA. This CDR3 has 12 residues. CDR3 protein: CASTQGGVEQYF.

The V and J genes are TRBV7-9 and TRBJ2-7. Germline V CDR1 and CDR2: SEHNR, FQNEAQ (reference sequence). This CDR3 spans 13 amino acids. The chain's CDR3 is CASSLPGGYEQYF.

V and J are TRBV12-3 or TRBV12-4 and TRBJ2-1; there is no DNA to check the TCRdb D call of TRBD1. The CDR3 is made up of 18 amino acids. The chain's CDR3 is CASSPWTGKTSSYNEQFF.

V is TRBV7-9 and J is TRBJ1-2. CDR3 length: 15 amino acids. Germline CDR1 is SEHNR and CDR2 is FQNEAQ (reference sequence). CDR3 in amino acids: CASSHPNAAGYGYTF.

The J gene is TRBJ2-2, the V gene TRBV7-2; TCRdb calls TRBD2, which cannot be checked without DNA. Germline V gene sequence: CDR1 SGHTA, CDR2 FQGNSA. CDR3 length: 16 amino acids. CDR3 residues: CASSWTSGSSHGELFF.

The rearrangement uses TRBV20-1 and TRBJ2-2. Per germline, CDR1 DFQATT and CDR2 SNEGSKA (reference sequence). The CDR3 spans 13 residues. This CDR3 is CSASAANTGELFF.

The chain uses TRBV7-9 and TRBJ2-1; the TCRdb D gene call, TRBD2, has no DNA to confirm it. Germline lookup yields CDR1 SEHNR and CDR2 FQNEAQ (reference sequence). The CDR3 has 11 amino acids. CDR3 amino acids: CASSLSPEQFF.

The chain carries TRBV27 and TRBJ2-4; the TCRdb D gene call, TRBD1, has no DNA to confirm it. Germline CDR1 is MNHEY and CDR2 is SMNVEV (reference sequence). There are 13 residues in the CDR3. The CDR3 spells CASRGPEADIQYF.

The chain has TRBV20-1 and TRBJ2-5; with no DNA, the TCRdb D assignment of TRBD2 cannot be verified. This CDR3 contains 14 residues. Germline assignment: CDR1 DFQATT and CDR2 SNEGSKA (reference sequence). CDR3 in amino acids: CSARVPGLQETQYF.

This chain joins TRBV7-9 and TRBJ1-1; TCRdb designates TRBD1, a call that cannot be tested without DNA. Germline CDR1 and CDR2: SEHNR and FQNEAQ (reference sequence). The CDR3 has 15 residues. The chain's CDR3 is CASSLADGGGREAFF.

This rearrangement joins TRBV21-1 to TRBJ1-2. TRBV21-1 is termed a pseudogene. The CDR3 covers 12 residues. CDR3 sequence reads: CASIGGREGYTF.

V and J are TRBV21-1 and TRBJ2-3; the D call of TRBD2 rests on TCRdb alone, since no DNA is present to check it. TRBV21-1 is a pseudogene segment. CDR3 size: 18 residues. Here the CDR3 reads CASSKVLSGGGPTDTQYF.

The chain employs TRBV10-3 and TRBJ2-7. Per germline, CDR1 ENHRY and CDR2 SYGVKD. The CDR3 runs to 16 residues. The chain's CDR3 is CAISESIGGDTYEQYF.